This T cell receptor beta chain was obtained from a study of CD8+CD57+ T cells in acquired aplastic anemia. Across the study: Across the sorted CD4+ and CD8+ cells, DNA amounts averaged around 3.2 ug.

Genomic DNA provided the template from which TCR beta VDJ and CDR3 profiles were obtained. Each CDR3 protein gets one entry after TCRdb re-called the reads with MiXCR. The sample shows some 150,000 distinct CDR3 sequences, less than 60% of them seen only once. This clonotype appeared a single time. The CDR3 has 13 residues. Patients chosen for sequencing had CD8+CD57+ cells that had expanded, as shown by flow cytometry. This TCR came from a human donor with aplastic anemia. Material for sequencing was sorted CD4+, CD8+, or CD8+CD57+ T cells (not recorded which) from PBMCs. The chain joins TRBV12-3 or TRBV12-4 to TRBJ1-6, with D tentatively TRBD1 (6 bases). The CDR3 sequence: CVSRGAGNSPLHF. The DNA for the CDR3 is TGTGTATCCCGGGGGGCCGGTAATTCACCCCTCCACTTT.